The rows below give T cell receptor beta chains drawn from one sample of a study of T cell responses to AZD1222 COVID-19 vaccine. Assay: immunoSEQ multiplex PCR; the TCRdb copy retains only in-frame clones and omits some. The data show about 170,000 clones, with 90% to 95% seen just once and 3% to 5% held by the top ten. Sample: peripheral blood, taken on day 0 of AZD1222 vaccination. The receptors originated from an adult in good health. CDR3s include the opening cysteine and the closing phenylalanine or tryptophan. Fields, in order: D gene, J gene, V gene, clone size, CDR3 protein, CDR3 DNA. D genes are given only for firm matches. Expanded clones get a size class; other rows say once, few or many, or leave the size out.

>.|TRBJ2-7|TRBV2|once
CASSEQETYEQYF
TGTGCCAGCAGTGAACAGGAAACCTACGAGCAGTACTTC
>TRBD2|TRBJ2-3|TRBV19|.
CASSLAGGGTDTQYF
TGTGCCAGTAGCCTAGCGGGAGGAGGTACAGATACGCAGTATTTT
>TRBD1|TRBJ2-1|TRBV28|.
CASSLPTGGAFF
TGTGCCAGCAGTTTACCGACAGGGGGTGCGTTCTTC
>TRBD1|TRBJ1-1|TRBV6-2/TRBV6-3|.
CASSYSVRTQDRTGEAFF
TGTGCCAGCAGTTACTCCGTGAGAACTCAGGACAGGACGGGTGAAGCTTTCTTT
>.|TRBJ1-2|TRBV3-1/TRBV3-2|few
CASSQDLNGGYTF
TGTGCCAGCAGCCAAGATCTCAACGGTGGCTACACCTTC
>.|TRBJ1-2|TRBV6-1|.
CASSEVVRGWGYTF
TGTGCCAGCAGTGAAGTAGTCAGGGGCTGGGGCTACACCTTC
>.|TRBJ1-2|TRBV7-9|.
CASSLEGRGDGYTF
TGTGCCAGCAGCTTAGAGGGGCGCGGGGATGGCTACACCTTC
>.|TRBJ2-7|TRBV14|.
CASSQQGLQYF
TGTGCCAGCAGCCAACAGGGCCTACAGTACTTC
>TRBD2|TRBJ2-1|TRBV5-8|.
CASNSNSPGLAGGQYEQFF
TGTGCCAGCAACTCAAATAGCCCGGGACTAGCGGGAGGGCAGTATGAGCAGTTCTTC
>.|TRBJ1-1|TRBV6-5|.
CASSRLGDTEAFF
TGTGCCAGCAGCCGACTGGGGGACACTGAAGCTTTCTTT
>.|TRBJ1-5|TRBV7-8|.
CASSLAPQGHQPQHF
TGTGCCAGCAGCTTAGCGCCCCAGGGCCATCAGCCCCAGCATTTT
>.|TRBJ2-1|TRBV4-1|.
CASSQAAREQFF
TGCGCCAGCAGCCAAGCGGCCAGGGAGCAGTTCTTC
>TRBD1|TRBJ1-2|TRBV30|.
CAYSRDRGYGYTF
TGTGCCTACAGCCGGGACAGGGGCTATGGCTACACCTTC
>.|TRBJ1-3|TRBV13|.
CASSLDRGNTIYF
TGTGCCAGCAGCTTAGACAGGGGAAACACCATATATTTT
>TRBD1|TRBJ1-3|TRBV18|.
CASSPLIRDRGNTIYF
TGTGCCAGCTCACCACTCATTCGGGACAGAGGAAACACCATATATTTT
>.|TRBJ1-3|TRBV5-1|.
CASSWGTERGNTIYF
TGCGCCAGCAGCTGGGGGACGGAGCGTGGAAACACCATATATTTT
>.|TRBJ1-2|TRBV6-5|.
CASSVTGYGYTF
TGTGCCAGCAGCGTCACAGGTTATGGCTACACCTTC
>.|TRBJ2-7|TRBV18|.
CASSPFSPGGGSYEQYF
TGTGCCAGCTCACCATTCTCACCCGGGGGTGGCTCCTACGAGCAGTACTTC
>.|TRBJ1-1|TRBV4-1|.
CASSQDHGSPNTEAFF
TGCGCCAGCAGCCAAGATCACGGCAGCCCGAACACTGAAGCTTTCTTT
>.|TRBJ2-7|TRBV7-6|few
CASSLGRASYEQYF
TGTGCCAGCAGCTTAGGAAGGGCCTCCTACGAGCAGTACTTC
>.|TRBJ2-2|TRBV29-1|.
CSVEPGSNTGELFF
TGCAGCGTTGAACCCGGGAGTAACACCGGGGAGCTGTTTTTT
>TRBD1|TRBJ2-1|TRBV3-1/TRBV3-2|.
CASSSSLGQGQFF
TGTGCCAGCAGCTCATCCCTCGGACAGGGTCAGTTCTTC
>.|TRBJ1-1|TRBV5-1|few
CASSLDRANTEAFF
TGCGCCAGCAGCTTGGACAGGGCGAACACTGAAGCTTTCTTT
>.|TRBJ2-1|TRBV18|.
CASSLFDEQFF
TGTGCCAGCTCACTATTCGATGAGCAGTTCTTC
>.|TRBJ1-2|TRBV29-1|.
CSVHLTGLSNYGYTF
TGCAGCGTCCACCTTACAGGGCTCTCTAACTATGGCTACACCTTC
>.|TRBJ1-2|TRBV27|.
CASSFNLQSGTVYGYTF
TGTGCCAGCAGTTTTAATTTGCAGTCGGGAACAGTCTATGGCTACACCTTC
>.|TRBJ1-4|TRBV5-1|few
CASSWQGKLFF
TGCGCCAGCAGCTGGCAGGGAAAACTGTTTTTT
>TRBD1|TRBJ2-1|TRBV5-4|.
CASRLGTVDEQFF
TGTGCCAGCAGGCTTGGGACAGTGGATGAGCAGTTCTTC
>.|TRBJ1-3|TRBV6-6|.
CASSRVLFSGNTIYF
TGTGCCAGCAGTCGCGTACTGTTCTCTGGAAACACCATATATTTT
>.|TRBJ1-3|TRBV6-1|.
CASSDKDSSGNTIYF
TGTGCCAGCAGTGACAAGGACAGCTCTGGAAACACCATATATTTT
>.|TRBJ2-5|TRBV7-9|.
CASSSDSPQETQYF
TGTGCCAGCAGCTCGGACAGTCCCCAAGAGACCCAGTACTTC
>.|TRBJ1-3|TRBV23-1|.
CANTRVSGNTIYF
TGCGCCAACACCAGGGTGTCGGGAAACACCATATATTTT
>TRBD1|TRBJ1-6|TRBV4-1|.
CASSQGDRRSPLHF
TGCGCCAGCAGCCAAGGGGACAGGAGGTCACCCCTCCACTTT
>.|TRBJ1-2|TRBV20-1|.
CSARDAGGYTF
TGCAGTGCTAGAGACGCCGGCGGCTACACCTTC
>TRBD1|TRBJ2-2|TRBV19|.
CASILTGGYTGELFF
TGTGCCAGTATCCTGACAGGGGGCTACACCGGGGAGCTGTTTTTT
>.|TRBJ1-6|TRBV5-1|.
CASSWGLPGTSPLHF
TGCGCCAGCAGCTGGGGCCTCCCCGGGACCTCACCCCTCCACTTT
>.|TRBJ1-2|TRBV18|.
CASSPPSRGDYGYTF
TGTGCCAGCTCTCCCCCTTCCAGGGGCGACTATGGCTACACCTTC
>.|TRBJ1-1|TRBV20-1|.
CSASSAGASTEAFF
TGCAGTGCTAGTTCGGCAGGGGCGAGCACTGAAGCTTTCTTT
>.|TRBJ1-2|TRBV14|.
CASSQVRKNSGSLYGYTF
TGTGCCAGCAGCCAAGTAAGAAAAAATTCAGGTTCCCTCTATGGCTACACCTTC
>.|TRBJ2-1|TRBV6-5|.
CASSPIPDNEQFF
TGTGCCAGCAGCCCAATCCCAGACAATGAGCAGTTCTTC
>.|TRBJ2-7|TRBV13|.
CASSPPPGLPETYEQYF
TGTGCCAGCAGTCCCCCTCCGGGACTCCCGGAAACCTACGAGCAGTACTTC